This TCR beta chain derives from a study of early T cells in non-severe SARS-CoV-2 infection. Study-wide findings and caveats: VDJdb matching, biased toward anti-spike CD8 responses, missed private and CD4 specificities.

Worth noting for this clonotype: Its antigen is unidentified.

Individually, cDNA molecules had unique molecular identifiers attached to them. MiXCR was run by TCRdb on the 5' RACE reads, yielding one entry per CDR3 protein. The sample lists around 94,000 distinct CDR3 sequences, over 10% occurring once. The sequencing sample was made of whole blood. The origin of this receptor is an adult who was a healthcare worker with PCR-confirmed SARS-CoV-2 infection or an uninfected control (not recorded which).

The CDR3: CASSLGLAGGLYF. DNA for the CDR3: TGTGCCAGCAGCTTGGGACTAGCGGGAGGACTGTACTTC. The rearrangement links TRBV7-9 to TRBJ2-7; TRBD2 matches at 15 bases. Germline values: CDR1 SEHNR, CDR2 FQNEAQ (reference sequence). After removal of 3 bases from V and 12 bases from J, the junction contained 3 bases not matched to a gene. This CDR3 is built from 13 residues.